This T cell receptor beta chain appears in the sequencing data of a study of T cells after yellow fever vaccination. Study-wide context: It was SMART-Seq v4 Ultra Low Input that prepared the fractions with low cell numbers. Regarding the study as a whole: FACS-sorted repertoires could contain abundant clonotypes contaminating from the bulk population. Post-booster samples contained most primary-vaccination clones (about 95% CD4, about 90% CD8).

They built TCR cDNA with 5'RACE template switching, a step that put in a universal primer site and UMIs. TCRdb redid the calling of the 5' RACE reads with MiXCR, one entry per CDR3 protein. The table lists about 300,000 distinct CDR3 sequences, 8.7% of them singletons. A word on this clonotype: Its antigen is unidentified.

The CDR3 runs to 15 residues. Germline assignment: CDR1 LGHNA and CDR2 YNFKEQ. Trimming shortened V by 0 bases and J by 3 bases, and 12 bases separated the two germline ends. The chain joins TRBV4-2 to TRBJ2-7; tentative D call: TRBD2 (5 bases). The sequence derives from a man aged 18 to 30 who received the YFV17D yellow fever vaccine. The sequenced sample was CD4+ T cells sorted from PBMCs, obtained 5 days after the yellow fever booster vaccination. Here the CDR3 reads CASSQDRGHRYEQYV. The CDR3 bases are TGTGCCAGCAGCCAAGATCGGGGTCATCGCTACGAGCAGTACGTC.